These 3 T cell receptor beta chains were all obtained from the same sample, sequenced in a study of cytomegalovirus exposure and HLA in healthy donors (TCRdb year 2017). Library creation used the immunoSEQ multiplex PCR assay. The multiplex PCR relied on a mix of 60 forward primers for TCR Vbeta segments and 13 reverse primers for TCR Jbeta segments. In TCRdb, the immuneACCESS table is reduced to in-frame sequences with V and J assigned. These tables do not hold every clone; where another copy was compared, an unresolved V gene accounts for under half, and the others remain unexplained. This sample holds about 110,000 clones; about 85% were observed only once. The ten most abundant clones make up 2% to 2.5% of the sample. Sequenced sample: PBMCs. These receptor sequences come from a man aged 25 to 40 in good health and CMV-seronegative.

The V and J genes are TRBV9 and TRBJ1-2, with D maybe TRBD1 (5 bases). V was trimmed by 6 bases and J by 5 bases, leaving 17 bases between them. Germline V CDR1 and CDR2: SGDLS, YYNGEE. The CDR3 has 14 residues. CDR3 DNA sequence: TGTGCCAGCAACCCGACTGGTGGGGGGTATGGCTACACCTTC. Translated, it gives CASNPTGGGYGYTF.

The CDR3 DNA sequence: TGCGCCAGCAGCCGTGACGGGATCCTGGACTCATCAAACATTCAGTACTTC. As protein: CASSRDGILDSSNIQYF. The rearrangement uses TRBV5-1 and TRBJ2-4, with a possible D match to TRBD2 (5 bases). The V end was cut by 4 bases, the J end by 6 bases, with 23 bases between. The CDR3 extends over 17 amino acids. CDR1 and CDR2 (germline): SGHRS, YFSETQ. Combining the CDR3 with reference TRBV5-1 and TRBJ2-4 gives the whole variable domain KAGVTQTPRYLIKTRGQQVTLSCSPISGHRSVSWYQQTPGQGLQFLFEYFSETQRNKGNFPGRFSGRQFSNSRSEMNVSTLELGDSALYLCASSRDGILDSSNIQYFGAGTRLSVL.

The chain is built from TRBV6-6 and TRBJ2-7; 8 bases agree with TRBD2. This CDR3 is 15 amino acids long. V was clipped by 5 bases and J by 0 bases; unmatched bases: 6. Germline loops: CDR1 MNHNY, CDR2 SVGAGI (reference sequence). Written as DNA, the CDR3 is TGTGCCAGCAGTCCCTCGGCGGGGGGCTCCTACGAGCAGTACTTC. Protein sequence: CASSPSAGGSYEQYF.